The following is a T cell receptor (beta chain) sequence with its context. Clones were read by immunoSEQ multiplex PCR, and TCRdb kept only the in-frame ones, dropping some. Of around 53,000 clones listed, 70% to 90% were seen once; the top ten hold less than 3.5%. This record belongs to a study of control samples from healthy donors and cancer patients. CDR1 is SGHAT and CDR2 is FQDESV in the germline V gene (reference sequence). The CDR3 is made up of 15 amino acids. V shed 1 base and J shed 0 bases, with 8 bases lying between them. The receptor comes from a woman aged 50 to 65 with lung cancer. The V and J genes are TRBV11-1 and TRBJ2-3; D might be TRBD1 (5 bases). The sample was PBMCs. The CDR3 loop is CASSLDGASTDTQYF. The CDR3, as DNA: TGTGCCAGCAGCTTAGATGGGGCTAGCACAGATACGCAGTATTTT.